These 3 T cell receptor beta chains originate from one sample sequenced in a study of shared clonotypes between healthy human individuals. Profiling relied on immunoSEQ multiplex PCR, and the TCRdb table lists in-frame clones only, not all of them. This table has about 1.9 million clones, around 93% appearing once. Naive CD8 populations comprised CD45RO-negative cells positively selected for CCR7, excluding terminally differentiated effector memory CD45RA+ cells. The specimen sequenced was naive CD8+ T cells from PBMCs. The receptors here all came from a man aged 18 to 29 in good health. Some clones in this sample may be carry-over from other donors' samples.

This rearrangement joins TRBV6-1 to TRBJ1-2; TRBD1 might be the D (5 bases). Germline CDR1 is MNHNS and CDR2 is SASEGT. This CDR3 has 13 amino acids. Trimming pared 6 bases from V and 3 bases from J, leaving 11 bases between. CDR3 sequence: CASRVDIYYGYTF. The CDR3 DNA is TGTGCCAGCAGAGTGGACATTTACTATGGCTACACCTTC.

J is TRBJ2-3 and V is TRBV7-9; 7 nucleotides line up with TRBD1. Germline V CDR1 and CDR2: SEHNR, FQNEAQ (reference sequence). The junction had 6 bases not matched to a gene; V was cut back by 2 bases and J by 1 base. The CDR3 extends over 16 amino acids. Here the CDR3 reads CASSLFGDSRTDTQYF. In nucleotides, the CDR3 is TGTGCCAGCAGCTTATTTGGGGACAGCCGCACAGATACGCAGTATTTT.

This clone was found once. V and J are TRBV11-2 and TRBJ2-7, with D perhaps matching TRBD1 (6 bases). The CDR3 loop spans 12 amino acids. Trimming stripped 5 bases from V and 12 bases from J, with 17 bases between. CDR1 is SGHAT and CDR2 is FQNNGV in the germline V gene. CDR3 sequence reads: CASSPSGADLYF. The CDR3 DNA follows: TGTGCCAGCAGCCCCTCAGGGGCGGATCTGTACTTC. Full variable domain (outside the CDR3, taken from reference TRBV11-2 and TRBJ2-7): EAGVAQSPRYKIIEKRQSVAFWCNPISGHATLYWYQQILGQGPKLLIQFQNNGVVDDSQLPKDRFSAERLKGVDSTLKIQPAKLEDSAVYLCASSPSGADLYFGPGTRLTVT.